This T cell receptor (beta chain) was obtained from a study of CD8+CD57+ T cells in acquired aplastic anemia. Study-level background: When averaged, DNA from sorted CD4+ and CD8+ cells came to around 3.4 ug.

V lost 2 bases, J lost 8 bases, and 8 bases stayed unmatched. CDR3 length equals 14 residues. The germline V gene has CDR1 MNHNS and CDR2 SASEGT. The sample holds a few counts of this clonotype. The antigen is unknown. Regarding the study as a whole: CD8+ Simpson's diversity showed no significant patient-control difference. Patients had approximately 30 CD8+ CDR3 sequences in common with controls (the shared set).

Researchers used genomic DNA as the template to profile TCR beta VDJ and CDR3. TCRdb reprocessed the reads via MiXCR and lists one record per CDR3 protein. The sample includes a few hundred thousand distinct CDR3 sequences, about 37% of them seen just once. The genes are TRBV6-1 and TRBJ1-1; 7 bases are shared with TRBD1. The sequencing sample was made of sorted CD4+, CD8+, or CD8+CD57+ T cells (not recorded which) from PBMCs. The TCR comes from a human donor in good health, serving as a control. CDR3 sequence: CASSESGEQGEAFF. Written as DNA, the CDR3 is TGTGCCAGCAGTGAATCGGGGGAACAGGGGGAAGCTTTCTTT.